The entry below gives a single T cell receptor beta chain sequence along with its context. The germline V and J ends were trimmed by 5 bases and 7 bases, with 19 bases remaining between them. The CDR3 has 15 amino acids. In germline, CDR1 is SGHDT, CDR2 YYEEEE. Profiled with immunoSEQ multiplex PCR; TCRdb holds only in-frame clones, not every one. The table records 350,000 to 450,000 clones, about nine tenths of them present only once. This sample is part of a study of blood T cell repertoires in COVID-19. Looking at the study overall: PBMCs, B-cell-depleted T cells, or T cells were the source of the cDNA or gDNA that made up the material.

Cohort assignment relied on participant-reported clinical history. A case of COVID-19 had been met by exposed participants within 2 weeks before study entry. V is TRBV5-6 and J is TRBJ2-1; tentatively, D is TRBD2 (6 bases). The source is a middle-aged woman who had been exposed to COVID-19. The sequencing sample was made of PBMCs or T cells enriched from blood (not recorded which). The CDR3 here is CASREGRRVRNEQFF. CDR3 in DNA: TGTGCCAGCAGGGAAGGGAGGAGGGTTAGGAATGAGCAGTTCTTC. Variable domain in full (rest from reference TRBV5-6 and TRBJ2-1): DAGVTQSPTHLIKTRGQQVTLRCSPKSGHDTVSWYQQALGQGPQFIFQYYEEEERQRGNFPDRFSGHQFPNYSSELNVNALLLGDSALYLCASREGRRVRNEQFFGPGTRLTVL.